This T cell receptor (beta chain) was found in a study of human T cells and chemical hapten exposure. TCRdb re-analysed the RACE reads in MiXCR, keeping a single row per CDR3 protein. The repertoire includes around 300,000 distinct CDR3 sequences, around 7% of them detected once, and around 1.2% sits in the top ten. This CDR3 is built from 15 residues. Per germline, CDR1 SEHNR and CDR2 FQNEAQ (reference sequence). With V trimmed by 5 bases and J by 2 bases, 6 bases remained unmatched. Study findings and constraints: Donors, who had alopecia, may show an immune response that differs from healthy people's. Compared with pre-sensitization or healthy control sets, expanded TCRs clustered more.

This clonotype was recorded a few times. Its antigen is unidentified. Time point denoted: pre-sensitization, week 0. Treatment denoted: therapeutic diphenylcyclopropenone sensitization with weekly scalp DPC. This chain links TRBV7-9 with TRBJ2-7; 10 bases are shared with TRBD1. This receptor was identified in a man in his late teens or twenties with alopecia areata. Some clones in this sample may be carry-over from other donors' samples. The sequenced sample was whole blood, obtained in connection with sensitization to the hapten diphenylcyclopropenone (DPC). CDR3: CASSTTGTGAYEQYF. The CDR3, as DNA: TGTGCCAGCAGCACGACCGGGACAGGGGCCTACGAGCAGTACTTC.